This TCR beta chain was recovered during a study of blood T cell repertoires in COVID-19. At the level of the study: Researchers got acute and convalescent COVID-19 samples from the United States, Italy and Spain. Sample material is recorded as cDNA or gDNA derived from T cells, B-cell-depleted T cells, or PBMCs.

Under the authors' procedure: The assay estimated nucleated cells by amplifying reference gene primers. The method was immunoSEQ multiplex PCR; TCRdb's version includes in-frame clones alone and lacks a portion of them. The DNA gave D and trimming, while V, J and clone size come from that table. The sample contains approximately 200,000 clones, 65% to 90% of which appear only once. The origin of this receptor is a human donor in a cohort sampled during active COVID-19. Specimen: peripheral blood.

The CDR3 sequence is CASSIGRRGRAYEQYF. The CDR3 DNA is TGTGCCAGTAGTATAGGTCGTCGCGGGAGGGCCTACGAGCAGTACTTC. This chain connects TRBV19 to TRBJ2-7; 9 bases agree with TRBD2. Germline values: CDR1 LNHDA, CDR2 SQIVND (reference sequence). Unmatched junction bases numbered 6, after V lost 1 base and J lost 2 bases. This CDR3 is built from 16 residues.